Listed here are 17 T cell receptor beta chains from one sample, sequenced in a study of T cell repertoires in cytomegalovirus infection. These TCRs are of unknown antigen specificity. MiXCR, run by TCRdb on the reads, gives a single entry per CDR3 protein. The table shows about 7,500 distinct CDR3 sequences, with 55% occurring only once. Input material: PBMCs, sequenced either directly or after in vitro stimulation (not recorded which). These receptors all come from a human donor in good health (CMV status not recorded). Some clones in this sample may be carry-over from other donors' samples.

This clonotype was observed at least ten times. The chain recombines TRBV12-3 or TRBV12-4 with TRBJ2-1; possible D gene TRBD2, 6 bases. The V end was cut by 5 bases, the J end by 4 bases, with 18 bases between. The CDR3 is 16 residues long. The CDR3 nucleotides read TGTGCCAGCAGTCCCACCGGGACTGAGTTTTACAATGAGCAGTTCTTC. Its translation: CASSPTGTEFYNEQFF.

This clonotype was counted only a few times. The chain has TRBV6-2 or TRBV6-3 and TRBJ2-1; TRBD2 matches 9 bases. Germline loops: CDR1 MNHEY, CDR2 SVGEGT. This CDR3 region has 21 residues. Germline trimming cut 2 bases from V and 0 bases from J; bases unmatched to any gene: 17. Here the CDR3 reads CASSYRGGSGSQRTSYNEQFF. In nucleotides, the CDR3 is TGTGCCAGCAGTTACCGAGGAGGTAGCGGGAGTCAACGCACCTCCTACAATGAGCAGTTCTTC.

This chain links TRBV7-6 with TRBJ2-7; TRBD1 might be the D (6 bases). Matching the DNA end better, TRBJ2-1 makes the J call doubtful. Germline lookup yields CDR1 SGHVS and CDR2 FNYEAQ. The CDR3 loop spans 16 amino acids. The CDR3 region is CASSLGPQGTSYEQFF. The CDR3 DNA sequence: TGTGCCAGCAGCTTAGGACCACAGGGTACCTCCTACGAGCAGTTCTTC.

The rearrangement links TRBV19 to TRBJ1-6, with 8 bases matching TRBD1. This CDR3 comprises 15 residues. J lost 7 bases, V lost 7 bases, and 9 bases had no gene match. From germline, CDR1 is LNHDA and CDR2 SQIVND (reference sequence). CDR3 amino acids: CASTPDRGGNSPLHF. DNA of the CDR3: TGTGCCAGTACCCCCGACAGGGGCGGAAATTCACCCCTCCACTTT. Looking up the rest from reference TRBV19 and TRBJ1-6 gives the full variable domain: DGGITQSPKYLFRKEGQNVTLSCEQNLNHDAMYWYRQDPGQGLRLIYYSQIVNDFQKGDIAEGYSVSREKKESFPLTVTSAQKNPTAFYLCASTPDRGGNSPLHFGNGTRLTVT.

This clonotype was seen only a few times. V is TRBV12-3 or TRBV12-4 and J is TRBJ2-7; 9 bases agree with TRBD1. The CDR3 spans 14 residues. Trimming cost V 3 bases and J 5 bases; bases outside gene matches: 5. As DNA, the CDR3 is TGTGCCAGCAGTTTGGGACAGGGTAGGAACGAGCAGTACTTC. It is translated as CASSLGQGRNEQYF.

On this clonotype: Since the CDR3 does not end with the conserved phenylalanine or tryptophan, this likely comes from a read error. This chain's CDR3 is CASKESLPPWGGYTC. CDR3 nucleotides: TGTGCCAGCAAGGAAAGCCTCCCCCCCTGGGGAGGCTACACCTGC. The chain combines TRBV2 with TRBJ1-2, with no clear D. V gave up 7 bases and J gave up 8 bases, with 23 bases separating them. CDR1 and CDR2 (germline): SNHLY, FYNNEI. The length of the CDR3 is 15 residues.

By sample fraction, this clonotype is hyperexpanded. CDR3 bases: TGTGCCAGCAAGGACAGCCTCTCCCCCTGGGGAGGCTACACCTTC. Protein: CASKDSLSPWGGYTF. The chain has TRBV2 and TRBJ1-2, with D possibly being TRBD1 (6 bases). CDR1 is SNHLY, CDR2 FYNNEI, per germline. This CDR3 region has 15 residues. V lost 7 bases and J lost 8, with 23 bases in between.

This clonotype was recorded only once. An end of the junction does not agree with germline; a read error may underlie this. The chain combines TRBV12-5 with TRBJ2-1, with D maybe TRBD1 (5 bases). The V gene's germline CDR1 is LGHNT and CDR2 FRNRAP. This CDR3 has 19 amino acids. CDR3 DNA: TGTGCTAGGGGTTTGGTATCGGTAATAGGGGCCGTCCCCTCCACGGAGCAGTTCTTC. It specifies CARGLVSVIGAVPSTEQFF.

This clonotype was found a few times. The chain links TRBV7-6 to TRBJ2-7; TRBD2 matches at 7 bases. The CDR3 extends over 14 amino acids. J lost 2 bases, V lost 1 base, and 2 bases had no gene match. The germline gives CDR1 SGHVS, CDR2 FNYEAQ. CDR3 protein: CASSLGGLAYEQYF. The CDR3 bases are TGTGCCAGCAGCTTAGGTGGACTAGCCTACGAGCAGTACTTC.

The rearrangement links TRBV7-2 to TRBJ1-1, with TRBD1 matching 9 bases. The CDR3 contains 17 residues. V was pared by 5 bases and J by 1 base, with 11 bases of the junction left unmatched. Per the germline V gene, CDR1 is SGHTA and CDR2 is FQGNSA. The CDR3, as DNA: TGTGCCAGCAGCAAGGTCCCGGGACAGGGTTGGAACACTGAAGCTTTCTTT. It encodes CASSKVPGQGWNTEAFF.

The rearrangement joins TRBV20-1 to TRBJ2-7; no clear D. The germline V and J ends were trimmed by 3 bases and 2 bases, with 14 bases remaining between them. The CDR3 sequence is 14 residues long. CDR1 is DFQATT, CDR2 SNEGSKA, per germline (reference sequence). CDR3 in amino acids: CSASGLTTPYEQYF. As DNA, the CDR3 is TGCAGTGCTAGTGGTTTAACTACCCCCTACGAGCAGTACTTC.

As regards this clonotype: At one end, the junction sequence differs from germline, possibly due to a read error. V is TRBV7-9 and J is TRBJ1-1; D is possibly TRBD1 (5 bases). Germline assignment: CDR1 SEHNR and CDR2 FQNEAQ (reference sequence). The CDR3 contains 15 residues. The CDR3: CSSGSRDFGNTEAFF. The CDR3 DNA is TGTTCCAGCGGCTCAAGGGACTTTGGGAACACTGAAGCCTTCTTT.

CDR3 in amino acids: CSALKGTSNQPQHF. The CDR3 DNA sequence: TGCAGTGCTTTGAAGGGTACTAGCAATCAGCCCCAGCATTTT. J is TRBJ1-5 and V is TRBV20-1, with D uncertain. Germline CDR1 DFQATT, CDR2 SNEGSKA (reference sequence). V was shortened by 5 bases and J by 0 bases, with 11 bases between the two germline ends. The CDR3 length is 14 residues.

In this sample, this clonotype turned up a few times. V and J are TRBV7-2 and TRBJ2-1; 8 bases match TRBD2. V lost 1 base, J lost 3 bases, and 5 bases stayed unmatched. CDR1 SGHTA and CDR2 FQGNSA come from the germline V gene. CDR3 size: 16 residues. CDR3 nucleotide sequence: TGTGCCAGCAGCTTAGGGGGGACTAGTTTCTACAATGAGCAGTTCTTC. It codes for CASSLGGTSFYNEQFF. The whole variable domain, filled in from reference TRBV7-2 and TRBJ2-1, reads GAGVSQSPSNKVTEKGKDVELRCDPISGHTALYWYRQSLGQGLEFLIYFQGNSAPDKSGLPSDRFSAERTGGSVSTLTIQRTQQEDSAVYLCASSLGGTSFYNEQFFGPGTRLTVL.

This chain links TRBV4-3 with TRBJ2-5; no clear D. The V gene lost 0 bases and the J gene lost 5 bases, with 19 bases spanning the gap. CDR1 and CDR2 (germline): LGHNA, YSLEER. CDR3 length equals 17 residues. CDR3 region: CASSQDSSGSPRETQYF. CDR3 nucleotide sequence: TGCGCCAGCAGCCAAGATTCGTCAGGTTCCCCCAGGGAGACCCAGTACTTC.

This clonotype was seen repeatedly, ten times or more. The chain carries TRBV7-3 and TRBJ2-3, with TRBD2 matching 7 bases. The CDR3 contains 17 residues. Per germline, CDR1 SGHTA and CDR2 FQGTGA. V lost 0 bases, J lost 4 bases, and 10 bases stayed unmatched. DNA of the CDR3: TGTGCCAGCAGCTTAACTGGGGCCAGCGGGATTGCAGATACGCAGTATTTT. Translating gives CASSLTGASGIADTQYF.

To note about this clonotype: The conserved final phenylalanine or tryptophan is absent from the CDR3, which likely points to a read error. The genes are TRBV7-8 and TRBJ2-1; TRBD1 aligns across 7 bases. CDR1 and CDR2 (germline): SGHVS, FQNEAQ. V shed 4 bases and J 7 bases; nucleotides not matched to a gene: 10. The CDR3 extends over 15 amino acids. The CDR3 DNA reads TGTGCCAGCAGCTCCCAGGCCGGGACAGTAAATGAGCAGTTCTTA. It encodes CASSSQAGTVNEQFL.